The 7 T cell receptor beta chains given below trace back to one sample, sequenced in a study of Graves' ophthalmopathy and Graves' hyperthyroidism. From RNA, the CDR3 regions of TCR beta chains were amplified and sequenced. HTBI-primed first-round RT-PCR preceded second-round multiplex PCR. TCRdb re-derived calls from the multiplex PCR reads in MiXCR, one entry per CDR3 protein. Seen here are around 670,000 distinct CDR3 sequences, roughly 41% observed once, and the top ten hold 44%. The sequencing input was peripheral blood. The receptor set was obtained from an adult man with Graves' ophthalmopathy.

There are many counts of this clonotype. The genes are TRBV2 and TRBJ2-5, with D possibly TRBD1 on 5 matching bases. Trimming shortened V by 4 bases and J by 4 bases, and 16 bases separated the two germline ends. Germline CDR1 SNHLY, CDR2 FYNNEI. The CDR3 is 15 residues long. This CDR3 reads CASSVKRGWGETQYF. As DNA, the CDR3 is TGTGCCAGCAGTGTCAAAAGGGGCTGGGGAGAGACCCAGTACTTC.

The rearrangement links TRBV7-3 to TRBJ1-1; TRBD1 is a possible D gene (5 bases). Per the germline V gene, CDR1 is SGHTA and CDR2 is FQGTGA. The V gene lost 4 bases and the J gene lost 7 bases, with 16 bases spanning the gap. CDR3 size: 14 residues. This CDR3 reads CASSWGGGTNEAFF. In DNA form, the CDR3 reads TGTGCCAGCAGCTGGGGGGGGGGGACTAATGAAGCTTTCTTT.

This clonotype was observed a few times. The chain uses TRBV9 and TRBJ2-5, with 9 bases aligning to TRBD2. Germline values: CDR1 SGDLS, CDR2 YYNGEE. The CDR3 covers 16 residues. V dropped 0 bases and J dropped 5; count of bases not matched to a gene: 8. The CDR3: CASSVGGGVSSETQYF. Here the CDR3 DNA reads TGTGCCAGCAGCGTAGGCGGGGGGGTTTCCAGCGAGACCCAGTACTTC.

The gene calls are TRBV11-1 and TRBJ2-2; D is perhaps TRBD1 (6 bases). This CDR3 has 14 residues. CDR1 and CDR2 (germline): SGHAT, FQDESV (reference sequence). V dropped 6 bases and J dropped 6 bases, with 14 bases sitting between them. The CDR3 loop reads CASSYNREPGELFF. The CDR3 nucleotides read TGTGCCAGCAGTTATAACAGGGAACCCGGGGAGCTGTTTTTT.

About this clonotype: The DNA is left out, because the CDR3 cannot be placed on it with certainty; the CDR3 is given as TCRdb lists it. The chain uses TRBV7-2 and TRBJ1-2; the D call of TRBD1 is as the table states it, not checked on the DNA. Germline loops: CDR1 SGHTA, CDR2 FQGNSA. The CDR3 spans 23 residues, counting both ends. The CDR3 sequence is CASSSYSSVSSYEQYFGPGGYTF.

This chain joins TRBV12-3 or TRBV12-4 and TRBJ1-5; 10 bases agree with TRBD1. The CDR3 is 15 residues long. With V trimmed by 6 bases and J by 1 base, 3 bases remained unmatched. The CDR3 DNA sequence: TGTGCCAGCAGGGGACAGGGGTGGAGCAATCAGCCCCAGCATTTT. Translation gives CASRGQGWSNQPQHF.

At least ten counts were recorded for this clonotype. The chain is built from TRBV7-2 and TRBJ1-2, with 8 bases that match TRBD1. The CDR3 is 15 residues long. V was clipped by 2 bases and J by 3 bases; unmatched bases: 5. Germline CDR1 and CDR2: SGHTA and FQGNSA. CDR3 DNA sequence: TGTGCCAGCAGCTTAACGGCAGGGGGCTACTATGGCTACACCTTC. Protein product: CASSLTAGGYYGYTF.